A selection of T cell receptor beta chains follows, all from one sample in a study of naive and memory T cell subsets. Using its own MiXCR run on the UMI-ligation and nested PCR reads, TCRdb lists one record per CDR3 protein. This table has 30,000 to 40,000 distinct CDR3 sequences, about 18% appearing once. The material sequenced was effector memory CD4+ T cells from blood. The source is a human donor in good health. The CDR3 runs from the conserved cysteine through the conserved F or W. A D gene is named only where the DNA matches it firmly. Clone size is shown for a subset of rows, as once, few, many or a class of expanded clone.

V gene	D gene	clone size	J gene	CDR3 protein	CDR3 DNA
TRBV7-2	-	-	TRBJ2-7	CASSLKPYEQYF	TGTGCCAGCAGCTTAAAACCGTACGAGCAGTACTTC
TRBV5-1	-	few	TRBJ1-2	CASSSSSYGYTF	TGCGCCAGCAGCTCCAGCAGTTATGGCTACACCTTC
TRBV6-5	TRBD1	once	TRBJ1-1	CASSYSRAGGRNTEAFF	TGTGCCAGCAGTTACTCGAGGGCAGGGGGCCGTAACACTGAAGCTTTCTTT
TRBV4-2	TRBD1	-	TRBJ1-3	CASSQDDREVYTIYF	TGTGCCAGCAGCCAAGACGACAGGGAGGTATACACCATATATTTT
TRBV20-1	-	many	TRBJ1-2	CSPWGAVNGYTF	TGCAGTCCCTGGGGGGCGGTTAATGGCTACACCTTC
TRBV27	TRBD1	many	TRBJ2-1	CASSGQALNEQFF	TGTGCCAGCAGTGGACAGGCCCTAAATGAGCAGTTCTTC
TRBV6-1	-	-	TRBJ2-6	CASSENRALARFSGANVLTF	TGTGCCAGCAGTGAAAACAGGGCGCTTGCTAGATTCTCTGGGGCCAACGTCCTGACTTTC
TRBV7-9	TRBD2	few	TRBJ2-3	CASSGGESSTDTQYF	TGTGCCAGCAGCGGGGGGGAGAGTAGCACAGATACGCAGTATTTT
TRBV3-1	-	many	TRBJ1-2	CASSHRQQANYGYTF	TGTGCCAGCAGCCACCGTCAGCAGGCTAACTATGGCTACACCTTC
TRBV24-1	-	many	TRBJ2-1	CATSDLPNEQFF	TGTGCCACCAGTGATTTACCCAATGAGCAGTTCTTC
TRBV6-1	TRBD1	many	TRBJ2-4	CASSRDRRNIQYF	TGTGCCAGCAGTCGGGACAGGAGAAACATTCAGTACTTC
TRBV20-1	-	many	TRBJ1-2	CSAPSIGNYGYTF	TGCAGTGCTCCGTCGATTGGGAACTATGGCTACACCTTC
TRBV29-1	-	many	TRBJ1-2	CSVGRARGYTF	TGCAGCGTTGGAAGAGCCAGAGGCTACACCTTC
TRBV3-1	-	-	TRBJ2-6	CASSQDRASGANVLTF	TGTGCCAGCAGCCAAGATAGGGCCTCTGGGGCCAACGTCCTGACTTTC
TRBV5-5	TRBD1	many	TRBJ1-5	CASSLVFAQGSNQPQHF	TGTGCCAGCAGCTTGGTTTTCGCACAGGGGAGCAATCAGCCCCAGCATTTT
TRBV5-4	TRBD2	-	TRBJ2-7	CASSSGRGAYEQYF	TGTGCCAGCTCTAGCGGGAGAGGGGCCTACGAGCAGTACTTC
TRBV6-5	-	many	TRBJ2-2	CASSYSTAVSNTGELFF	TGTGCCAGCAGTTACTCAACTGCGGTTTCGAACACCGGGGAGCTGTTTTTT
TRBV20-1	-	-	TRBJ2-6	CSARAVGANVLTF	TGCAGTGCTAGAGCGGTTGGGGCCAACGTCCTGACTTTC
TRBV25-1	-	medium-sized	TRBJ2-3	CASSEFLTPGAADTQYF	TGTGCCAGCAGTGAATTTTTGACTCCTGGGGCCGCAGATACGCAGTATTTT
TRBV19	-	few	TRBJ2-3	CASSSGDTQYF	TGTGCCAGTAGTAGCGGGGATACGCAGTATTTT
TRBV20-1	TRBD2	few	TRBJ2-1	CSAGGGTSGRVDEQFF	TGCAGTGCTGGCGGCGGGACTAGCGGGAGAGTCGATGAGCAGTTCTTC
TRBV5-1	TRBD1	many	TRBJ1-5	CASREGQGGNQPQHF	TGCGCCAGCAGGGAGGGACAGGGCGGCAATCAGCCCCAGCATTTT
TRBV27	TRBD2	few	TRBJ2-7	CASSLLASGTGYEQYF	TGTGCCAGCAGTTTACTGGCTAGCGGGACGGGTTACGAGCAGTACTTC
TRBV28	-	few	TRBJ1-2	CASSPRPNYGYTF	TGTGCCAGCAGTCCCCGGCCTAACTATGGCTACACCTTC
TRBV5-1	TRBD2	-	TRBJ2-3	CASRLAGRSTDTQYF	TGCGCCAGCAGATTAGCGGGGCGCAGCACAGATACGCAGTATTTT
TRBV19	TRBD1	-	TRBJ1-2	CASRMTGEYGYTF	TGTGCCAGTAGGATGACAGGGGAATATGGCTACACCTTC
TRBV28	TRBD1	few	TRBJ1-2	CASSLNRGRHGYTF	TGTGCCAGCAGTCTCAACAGGGGGCGCCATGGCTACACCTTC
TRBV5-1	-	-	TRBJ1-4	CASSLGVDSQANF	TGCGCCAGCAGCTTGGGGGTCGACAGTCAAGCAAATTTT
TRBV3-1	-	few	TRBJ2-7	CASSHPGGGQYF	TGTGCCAGCAGTCACCCCGGGGGAGGACAGTACTTC
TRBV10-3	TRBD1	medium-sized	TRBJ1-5	CAVGTDNQPQHF	TGTGCCGTCGGGACAGACAATCAGCCCCAGCATTTT
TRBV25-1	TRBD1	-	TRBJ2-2	CASIGTGGAAGELFF	TGTGCCAGCATCGGGACAGGGGGCGCGGCCGGGGAGCTGTTTTTT
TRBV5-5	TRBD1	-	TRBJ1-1	CASSLAGQRNREAFF	TGTGCCAGCAGCTTGGCGGGACAGCGTAACCGTGAAGCTTTCTTT
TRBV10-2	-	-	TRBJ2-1	CASSALVEQFF	TGCGCCAGCAGTGCTCTAGTTGAGCAGTTCTTC
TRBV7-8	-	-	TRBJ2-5	CASAQETQYF	TGTGCCAGCGCGCAGGAGACCCAGTACTTC
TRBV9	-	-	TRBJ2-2	CASSVEAIGTGELFF	TGTGCCAGCAGCGTAGAGGCAATTGGCACCGGGGAGCTGTTTTTT
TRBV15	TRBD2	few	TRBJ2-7	CATSQVAGGLEQYF	TGTGCCACCTCACAGGTCGCGGGAGGGCTTGAGCAGTACTTC
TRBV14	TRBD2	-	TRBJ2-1	CASSLGGRASYNEQFF	TGTGCCAGCAGCCTTGGCGGGAGGGCCTCCTACAATGAGCAGTTCTTC
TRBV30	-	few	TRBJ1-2	CAWSAFEGYTF	TGTGCCTGGAGTGCCTTCGAGGGCTACACCTTC
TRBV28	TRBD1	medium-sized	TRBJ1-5	CASRRGDSLNQPQHF	TGTGCCAGCAGGAGGGGGGACAGTCTGAATCAGCCCCAGCATTTT
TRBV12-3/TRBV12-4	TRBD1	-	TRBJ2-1	CASSPDRANEQFF	TGTGCCAGCAGTCCGGACAGGGCCAATGAGCAGTTCTTC
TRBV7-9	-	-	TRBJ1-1	CASSLRLSEVTEAFF	TGTGCCAGCAGCTTAAGGCTCTCAGAAGTCACTGAAGCTTTCTTT